One sample yielded the 25 T cell receptor beta chains listed below, sequenced in a study of regulatory T cells in long-lasting Graves disease (dated by TCRdb to about 2021). This sample's time point label indicates: newly diagnosed GD, antithyroid drugs for less than 3 months. For both TCR sequencing and RNA sequencing, RNA was extracted from PBMCs in TRIzol. Library preparation used multiplex PCR. Reads for this sample came from an Illumina HiSeq 4000. CDR3 regions were amplified by Arm-PCR with iRepertoire HTBI primers to construct TCR beta libraries. The public sequencing data were trimmed at Q25 with fastp and processed into clonotypes with MiXCR by TCRdb, which kept only in-frame beta chains. For every CDR3 protein sequence, its rows merge into one entry that carries the most common genes and DNA. A total of 380,000 or so distinct CDR3 sequences appear in this sample, 15% to 20% of them only once. Jointly, the top ten make up around 21% of the sample.

These same data were also listed under a study on T cells in Graves' hyperthyroidism and ophthalmopathy.

The sequenced sample was peripheral blood mononuclear cells (PBMCs), obtained at new diagnosis, from a patient treated with antithyroid drugs. The receptor set was obtained from a woman aged 18-35 years with Graves disease. Donor details come from another sample of the same person, matched by shared clones.

The chain joins TRBV14 to TRBJ2-2; 10 bases line up with TRBD1. The length of the CDR3 is 16 residues. Trimming at V came to 6 bases and at J to 5 bases, leaving 9 bases not matched to a gene. Germline V CDR1 and CDR2: SGHDN, FVKESK. CDR3 coding DNA: TGTGCCAGCAGTCGACGACCGGGACAGGGGACCGGGGAGCTGTTTTTT. Protein: CASSRRPGQGTGELFF.

This clonotype has ten or more counts. The J gene is TRBJ1-3, the V gene TRBV5-6; D is unresolved. Deletions cut 1 base from V and 4 bases from J, with 6 bases between. CDR3 size: 13 residues. CDR1 and CDR2 (germline): SGHDT, YYEEEE. CDR3 bases: TGTGCCAGCAGCTTGACTGCCGGAAACACCATATATTTT. Translated: CASSLTAGNTIYF.

This clonotype was picked up many times. The V gene is TRBV6-1, the J gene TRBJ2-7, with 13 bases fitting TRBD2. The V gene's germline CDR1 is MNHNS and CDR2 SASEGT. V was clipped by 4 bases and J by 4 bases; unmatched bases: 7. The CDR3 spans 16 residues. CDR3 DNA: TGTGCCAGCAGTGTTGCCGGGACTAGCGGGGCTTACGAGCAGTACTTC. Translated, it gives CASSVAGTSGAYEQYF.

This clonotype has more than one count but fewer than ten. In nucleotides, the CDR3 is TGCGCCAGCAGCCGGGACAGGGCTGAAGCTTTCTTT. Translating it yields CASSRDRAEAFF. The genes are TRBV5-1 and TRBJ1-1, with 9 bases matching TRBD1. V shed 4 bases and J 6 bases; nucleotides not matched to a gene: 1. This CDR3 contains 12 residues. Germline CDR1 reads SGHRS; CDR2 reads YFSETQ.

About this clonotype: A much larger clone lies one base from this, so it may be a read error. The chain has TRBV15 and TRBJ2-4; no reliable D call. The CDR3 covers 18 residues. Germline V gene lookup returns CDR1 LNHNV and CDR2 YYDKDF (reference sequence). Between the trimmed V and J ends, which lost 0 bases and 13 bases, there was a span of 28 bases. The CDR3 here is CATSRDRIGISSYNEQYF. CDR3 in DNA: TGTGCCACCAGCAGAGATAGGATAGGGATAAGCTCCTACAATGAGCAGTACTTC.

Many counts were recorded for this clonotype. This rearrangement joins TRBV7-8 to TRBJ2-1, with D hard to call. CDR1 is SGHVS, CDR2 FQNEAQ, per germline. The CDR3 length is 15 residues. Trimming left V 4 bases short and J 5 bases short, with 15 bases between. The CDR3 reads CASSSVSTTHNEQFF. The CDR3, as DNA: TGTGCCAGCAGCTCAGTGAGTACTACCCACAATGAGCAGTTCTTC.

The genes are TRBV7-9 and TRBJ1-5, with a weak D call TRBD1 (6 bases). This CDR3 region has 14 residues. CDR1 is SEHNR and CDR2 is FQNEAQ in the germline V gene (reference sequence). The V and J ends lost 5 bases and 5 bases respectively, with 13 bases between them. As DNA, the CDR3 is TGTGCCAGCAGCCCACAGGGTGGGTATCAGCCCCAGCATTTT. This sequence encodes CASSPQGGYQPQHF.

As to this clonotype: This likely stems from a read error, as it lies one base from a far larger clone. No conserved phenylalanine or tryptophan is present at the end of the CDR3, so a read error is the likely explanation. V and J are TRBV5-4 and TRBJ1-6, with TRBD1 as a possible D gene (5 bases). The CDR3 spans 12 residues. From germline, CDR1 is SGHNT and CDR2 YYREEE (reference sequence). CDR3 in DNA: TGCGCCAGCAGCTGGGACGTTTCACCCCTCCACCTT. It encodes CASSWDVSPLHL.

The gene calls are TRBV9 and TRBJ2-3, with D uncertain. The CDR3 is 14 residues long. Deletions cut 4 bases from V and 0 bases from J, with 9 bases between. Germline V gene data show CDR1 as SGDLS and CDR2 as YYNGEE. The CDR3 reads CASSIAPSTDTQYF. As DNA, the CDR3 is TGTGCCAGCAGCATTGCACCTAGCACAGATACGCAGTATTTT.

This clonotype was counted many times. The chain recombines TRBV5-6 with TRBJ1-1; D uncertain. The CDR3 is 13 amino acids. The germline gives CDR1 SGHDT, CDR2 YYEEEE. V lost 4 bases, J lost 0 bases, and 7 bases lay in between. This chain's CDR3 is CASSGLMNTEAFF. CDR3 sequence (DNA): TGTGCCAGCAGCGGTCTGATGAACACTGAAGCTTTCTTT. The whole variable domain, filled in from reference TRBV5-6 and TRBJ1-1, reads DAGVTQSPTHLIKTRGQQVTLRCSPKSGHDTVSWYQQALGQGPQFIFQYYEEEERQRGNFPDRFSGHQFPNYSSELNVNALLLGDSALYLCASSGLMNTEAFFGQGTRLTVV.

About this clonotype: This likely stems from a read error, as it lies one base from a far larger clone. CDR3 region: CASSPGVQGADVYTF. Written as DNA, the CDR3 is TGTGCCAGCAGCCCAGGCGTCCAGGGGGCGGATGTCTACACCTTC. V gene TRBV11-2 combines with J gene TRBJ2-7, with 8 bases aligning to TRBD1. With the DNA end fitting TRBJ1-2 better, the J assignment may be wrong. This CDR3 has 15 residues. Germline loops: CDR1 SGHAT, CDR2 FQNNGV.

This clonotype has at least ten counts. This rearrangement joins TRBV30 to TRBJ1-1; possible D gene TRBD1, 5 bases. V was clipped by 0 bases and J by 1 base, with 27 bases between them. This CDR3 is built from 20 residues. Germline V gives CDR1 GTSNPN, CDR2 SVGIG (reference sequence). This CDR3 is CAWSVQDSGTGRQWNTEAFF. The CDR3 DNA reads TGTGCCTGGAGTGTACAGGATAGCGGGACGGGCCGGCAGTGGAACACTGAAGCTTTCTTT.

The V and J genes are TRBV9 and TRBJ2-5, with TRBD2 matching 13 bases. The CDR3 runs 16 residues. Germline V lookup: CDR1 SGDLS, CDR2 YYNGEE. V lost 4 bases, J lost 5 bases, and 8 bases stayed unmatched. Here the CDR3 reads CASSLTSGGAWETQYF. CDR3 in DNA: TGTGCCAGCAGCCTTACTAGCGGGGGGGCTTGGGAGACCCAGTACTTC.

The chain is built from TRBV29-1 and TRBJ1-2, with a weak D call TRBD1 (5 bases). CDR3 size: 11 residues. CDR1 and CDR2 from the germline V gene are SQVTM and ANQGSEA. Trimming pared 5 bases from V and 8 bases from J, leaving 12 bases between. The chain's CDR3 is CSVRGEHGYTF. CDR3 coding DNA: TGCAGCGTTCGAGGGGAACACGGCTACACCTTC.

The chain recombines TRBV20-1 with TRBJ2-6; D unresolved. The CDR3 covers 13 residues. CDR1 and CDR2 (germline): DFQATT, SNEGSKA (reference sequence). The V end was cut by 1 base, the J end by 4 bases, with 5 bases between. The CDR3 is CSARVVGANVLTF. CDR3 coding DNA: TGCAGTGCTAGAGTAGTAGGGGCCAACGTCCTGACTTTC.

This clonotype has at least ten counts. The chain has TRBV30 and TRBJ2-2; perhaps TRBD1 as D (6 bases). V lost 3 bases to trimming and J lost 7 bases, with 15 bases between them. Per the germline V gene, CDR1 is GTSNPN and CDR2 is SVGIG (reference sequence). CDR3 size: 14 residues. The CDR3 is CAWSLTGSSGELFF. Here the CDR3 DNA reads TGTGCCTGGAGCCTCACAGGGTCCAGCGGGGAGCTGTTTTTT.

This clonotype appeared a few times. This rearrangement joins TRBV12-3 or TRBV12-4 to TRBJ2-7; no reliable D call. This CDR3 spans 14 amino acids. The ends were cut back, 3 bases at V and 1 base at J, with 10 bases in the middle. This chain's CDR3 is CASSLRVSSYEQYF. CDR3 sequence (DNA): TGTGCCAGCAGTTTGCGTGTCTCTTCCTACGAGCAGTACTTC.

The chain carries TRBV5-6 and TRBJ2-1; no definite D call. The V and J ends lost 1 base and 6 bases respectively, with 11 bases between them. Germline V CDR1 and CDR2: SGHDT, YYEEEE. The length of the CDR3 is 14 residues. DNA for the CDR3: TGTGCCAGCAGCTTGCCAGTCGGAACCAATGAGCAGTTCTTC. Protein: CASSLPVGTNEQFF.

This clonotype was seen at least ten times. CDR3 in amino acids: CSARDGRGGTHEQYF. The CDR3 region has the DNA TGCAGTGCTAGAGATGGGCGGGGGGGCACCCACGAGCAGTACTTC. The chain is built from TRBV20-1 and TRBJ2-7; the match to TRBD2 covers 9 bases. In germline, CDR1 is DFQATT, CDR2 SNEGSKA (reference sequence). Trimming removed 0 bases from V and 5 bases from J; junction bases left unmatched: 8. This CDR3 has 15 residues.

The genes are TRBV29-1 and TRBJ1-5; 7 nucleotides align to TRBD1. In germline, CDR1 is SQVTM, CDR2 ANQGSEA. The V and J ends lost 4 bases and 3 bases, in that order; junction bases with no gene match: 6. This CDR3 spans 14 amino acids. CDR3 sequence (DNA): TGCAGCGTTGCATTCGGGACAGTCAATCAGCCCCAGCATTTT. It is translated as CSVAFGTVNQPQHF.

The CDR3 nucleotides are TGCAGCGTTAATAGGAAATACAATGAGCAGTTCTTC. This codes for CSVNRKYNEQFF. The rearrangement uses TRBV29-1 and TRBJ2-1; no reliable D call. The CDR3 is 12 amino acids. Germline V CDR1 and CDR2: SQVTM, ANQGSEA. Trimming left V 5 bases short and J 4 bases short, with 9 bases between.

The CDR3 region is CSARGTWAGTDTQYF. The DNA of the CDR3 is TGCAGTGCTAGAGGGACTTGGGCGGGCACAGATACGCAGTATTTT. The gene calls are TRBV20-1 and TRBJ2-3; tentative D call: TRBD2 (5 bases). The CDR3 contains 15 residues. Germline V CDR1 and CDR2: DFQATT, SNEGSKA (reference sequence). V dropped 1 base and J dropped 1 base, with 12 bases sitting between them.

This clonotype was observed a handful of times. The chain links TRBV13 to TRBJ2-1, with TRBD1 matching over 10 bases. Germline CDR1 reads PRHDT; CDR2 reads FYEKMQ (reference sequence). The CDR3 length is 17 residues. Trimming cost V 1 base and J 4 bases; bases outside gene matches: 7. This chain's CDR3 is CASSLVGGTGDYNEQFF. The CDR3 DNA reads TGTGCCAGCAGCTTAGTCGGGGGGACAGGGGATTACAATGAGCAGTTCTTC.

This clonotype has a count of ten or more. This sequence joins TRBV5-4 and TRBJ2-7, with TRBD1 identical over 7 bases. The V segment lost 4 bases and the J segment 3 bases; nucleotides outside the gene matches: 10. The CDR3 contains 15 residues. The germline V gene has CDR1 SGHNT and CDR2 YYREEE (reference sequence). The CDR3 reads CASSLGTELLYEQYF. The CDR3 nucleotides are TGTGCCAGCAGCCTGGGGACAGAACTACTCTACGAGCAGTACTTC.

This clonotype showed up many times. In nucleotides, the CDR3 is TGTGCCTGGAGTGACGGCGGCGGGGAGCTGTTTTTT. Its protein product is CAWSDGGGELFF. The J gene is TRBJ2-2, the V gene TRBV30; unclear D gene. CDR1 is GTSNPN, CDR2 SVGIG, per germline (reference sequence). V lost 1 base, J lost 7 bases, and 7 bases lay in between. The length of the CDR3 is 12 residues.